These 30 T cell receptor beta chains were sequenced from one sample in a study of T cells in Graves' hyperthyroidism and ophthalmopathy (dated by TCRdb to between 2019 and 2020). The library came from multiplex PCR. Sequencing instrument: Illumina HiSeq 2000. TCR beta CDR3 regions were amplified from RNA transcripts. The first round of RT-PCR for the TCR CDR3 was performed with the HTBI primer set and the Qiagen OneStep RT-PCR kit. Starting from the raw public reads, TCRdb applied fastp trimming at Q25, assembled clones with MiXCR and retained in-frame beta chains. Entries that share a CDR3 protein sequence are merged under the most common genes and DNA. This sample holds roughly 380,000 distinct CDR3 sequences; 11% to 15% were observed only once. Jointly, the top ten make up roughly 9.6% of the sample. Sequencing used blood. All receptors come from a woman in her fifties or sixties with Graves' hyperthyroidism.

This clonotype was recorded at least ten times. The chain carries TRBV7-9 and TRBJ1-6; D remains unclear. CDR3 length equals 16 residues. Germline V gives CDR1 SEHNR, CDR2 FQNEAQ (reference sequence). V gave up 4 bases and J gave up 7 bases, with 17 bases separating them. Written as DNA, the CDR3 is TGTGCCAGCAGCTCCCGAGGAGGGCTGAGGAATTCACCCCTCCACTTT. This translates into CASSSRGGLRNSPLHF.

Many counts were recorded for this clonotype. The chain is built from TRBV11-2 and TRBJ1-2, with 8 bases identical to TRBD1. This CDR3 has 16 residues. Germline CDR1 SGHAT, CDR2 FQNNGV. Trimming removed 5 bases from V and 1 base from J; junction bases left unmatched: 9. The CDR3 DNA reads TGTGCCAGCAGCGTAAAGACAGGGGCCGATAACTATGGCTACACCTTC. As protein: CASSVKTGADNYGYTF. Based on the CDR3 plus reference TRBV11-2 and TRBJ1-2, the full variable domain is EAGVAQSPRYKIIEKRQSVAFWCNPISGHATLYWYQQILGQGPKLLIQFQNNGVVDDSQLPKDRFSAERLKGVDSTLKIQPAKLEDSAVYLCASSVKTGADNYGYTFGSGTRLTVV.

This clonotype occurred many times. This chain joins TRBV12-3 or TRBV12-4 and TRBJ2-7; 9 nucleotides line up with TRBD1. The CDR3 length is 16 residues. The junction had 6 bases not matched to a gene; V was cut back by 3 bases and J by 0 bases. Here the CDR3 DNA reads TGTGCCAGCAGTTTTCAAGGACAGGGGAGCTCCTACGAGCAGTACTTC. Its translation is CASSFQGQGSSYEQYF.

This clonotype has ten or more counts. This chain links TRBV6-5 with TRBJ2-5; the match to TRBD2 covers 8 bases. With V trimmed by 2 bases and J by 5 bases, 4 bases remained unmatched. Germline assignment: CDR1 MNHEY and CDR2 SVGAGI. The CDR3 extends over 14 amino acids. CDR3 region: CASSYGTSWETQYF. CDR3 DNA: TGTGCCAGCAGTTACGGGACTAGTTGGGAGACCCAGTACTTC.

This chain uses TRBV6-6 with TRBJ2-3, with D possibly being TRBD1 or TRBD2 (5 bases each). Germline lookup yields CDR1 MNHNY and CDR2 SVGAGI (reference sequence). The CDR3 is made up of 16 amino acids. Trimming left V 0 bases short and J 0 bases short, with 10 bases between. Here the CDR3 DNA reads TGTGCCAGCAGTTACTCGGGACGCAGAAGCACAGATACGCAGTATTTT. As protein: CASSYSGRRSTDTQYF.

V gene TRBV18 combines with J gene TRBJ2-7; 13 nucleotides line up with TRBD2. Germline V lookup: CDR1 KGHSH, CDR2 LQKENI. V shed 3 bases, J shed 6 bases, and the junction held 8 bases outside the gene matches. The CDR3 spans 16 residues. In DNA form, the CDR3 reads TGTGCCAGCTCACCCCCTGGACTAGCGGGAGTGGGCGAGCAGTACTTC. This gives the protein CASSPPGLAGVGEQYF.

The CDR3 reads CAWSRGGYGYTF. Here the CDR3 DNA reads TGTGCCTGGAGCCGGGGGGGGTATGGCTACACCTTC. The V gene is TRBV30, the J gene TRBJ1-2; the D gene is possibly TRBD1 (5 bases). CDR3 length: 12 amino acids. Trimming cost V 3 bases and J 5 bases, with 10 bases left between them. Germline V CDR1 and CDR2: GTSNPN, SVGIG (reference sequence).

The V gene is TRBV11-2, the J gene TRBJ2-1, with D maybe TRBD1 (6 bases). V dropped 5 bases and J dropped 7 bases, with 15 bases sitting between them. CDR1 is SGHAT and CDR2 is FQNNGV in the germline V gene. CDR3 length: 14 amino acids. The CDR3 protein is CASSARQALNEQFF. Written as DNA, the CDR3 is TGTGCCAGCAGCGCCAGACAGGCTTTGAATGAGCAGTTCTTC.

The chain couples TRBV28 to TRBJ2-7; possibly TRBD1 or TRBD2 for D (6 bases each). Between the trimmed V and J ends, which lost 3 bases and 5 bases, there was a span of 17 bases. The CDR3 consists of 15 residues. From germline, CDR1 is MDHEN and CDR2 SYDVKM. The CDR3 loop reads CASSFRGVTGNEQYF. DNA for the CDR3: TGTGCCAGCAGTTTTAGGGGGGTCACCGGGAACGAGCAGTACTTC. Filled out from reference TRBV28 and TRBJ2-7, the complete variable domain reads DVKVTQSSRYLVKRTGEKVFLECVQDMDHENMFWYRQDPGLGLRLIYFSYDVKMKEKGDIPEGYSVSREKKERFSLILESASTNQTSMYLCASSFRGVTGNEQYFGPGTRLTVT.

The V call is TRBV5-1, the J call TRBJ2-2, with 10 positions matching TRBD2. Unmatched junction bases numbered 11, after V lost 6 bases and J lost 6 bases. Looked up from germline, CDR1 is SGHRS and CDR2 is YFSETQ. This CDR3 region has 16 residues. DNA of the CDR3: TGCGCCAGCAAGAGGGCTAGCGGGAGAATTGCCGGGGAGCTGTTTTTT. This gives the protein CASKRASGRIAGELFF.

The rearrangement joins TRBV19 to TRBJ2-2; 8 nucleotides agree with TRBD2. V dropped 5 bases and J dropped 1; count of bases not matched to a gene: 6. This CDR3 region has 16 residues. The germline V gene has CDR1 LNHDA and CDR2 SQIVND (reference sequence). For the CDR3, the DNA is TGTGCCAGTAGTTTCAGCGGGAGCCTGAACACCGGGGAGCTGTTTTTT. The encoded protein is CASSFSGSLNTGELFF.

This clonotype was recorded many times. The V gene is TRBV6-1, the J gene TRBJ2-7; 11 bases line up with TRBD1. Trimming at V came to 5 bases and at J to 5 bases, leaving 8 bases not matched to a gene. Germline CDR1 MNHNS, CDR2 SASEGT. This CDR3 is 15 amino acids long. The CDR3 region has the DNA TGTGCCAGCAGTTCTCCGGGACAGGGGGTAGACGAGCAGTACTTC. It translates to CASSSPGQGVDEQYF.

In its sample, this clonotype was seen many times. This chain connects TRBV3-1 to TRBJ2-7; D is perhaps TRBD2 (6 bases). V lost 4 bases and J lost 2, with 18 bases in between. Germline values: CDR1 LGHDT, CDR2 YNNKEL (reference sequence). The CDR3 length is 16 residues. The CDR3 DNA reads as TGTGCCAGCAGCCCAGGCGGAGGGGTCTTACCCTACGAGCAGTACTTC. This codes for CASSPGGGVLPYEQYF.

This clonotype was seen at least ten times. The CDR3 DNA reads TGTGCCAGCAGTGAAATGGGTAGAGAGACCCAGTACTTC. This encodes CASSEMGRETQYF. V is TRBV2 and J is TRBJ2-5; no firm D call. V was clipped by 2 bases and J by 4 bases, with 8 bases between them. Germline CDR1 reads SNHLY; CDR2 reads FYNNEI. The CDR3 has 13 residues.

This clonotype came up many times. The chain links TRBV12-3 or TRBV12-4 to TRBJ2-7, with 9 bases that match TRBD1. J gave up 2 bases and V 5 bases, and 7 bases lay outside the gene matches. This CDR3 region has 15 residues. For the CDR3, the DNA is TGTGCCAGCAGTGATGTAGGACAGGGGACCTACGAGCAGTACTTC. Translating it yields CASSDVGQGTYEQYF.

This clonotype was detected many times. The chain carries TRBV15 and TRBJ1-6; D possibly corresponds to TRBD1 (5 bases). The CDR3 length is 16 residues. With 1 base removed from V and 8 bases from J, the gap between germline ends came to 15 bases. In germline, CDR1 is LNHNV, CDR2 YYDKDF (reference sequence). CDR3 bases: TGTGCCACCAGCAGAGCGGGGAGAGGGGTTGATTCACCCCTCCACTTT. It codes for CATSRAGRGVDSPLHF.

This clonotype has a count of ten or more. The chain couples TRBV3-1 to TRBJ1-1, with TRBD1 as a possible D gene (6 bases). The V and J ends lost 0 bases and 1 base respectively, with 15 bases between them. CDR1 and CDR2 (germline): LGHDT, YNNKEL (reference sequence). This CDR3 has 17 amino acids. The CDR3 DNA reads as TGTGCCAGCAGCCAAGAGAGGGGGTGGGAAGAGAACACTGAAGCTTTCTTT. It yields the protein CASSQERGWEENTEAFF.

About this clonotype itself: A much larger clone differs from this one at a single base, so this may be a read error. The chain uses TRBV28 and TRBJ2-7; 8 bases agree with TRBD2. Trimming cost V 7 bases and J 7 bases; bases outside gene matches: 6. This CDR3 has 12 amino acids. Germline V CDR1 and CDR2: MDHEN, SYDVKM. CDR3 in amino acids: CASNQAGAEQYF. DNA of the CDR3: TGTGCCAGCAATCAAGCGGGAGCTGAGCAGTACTTC.

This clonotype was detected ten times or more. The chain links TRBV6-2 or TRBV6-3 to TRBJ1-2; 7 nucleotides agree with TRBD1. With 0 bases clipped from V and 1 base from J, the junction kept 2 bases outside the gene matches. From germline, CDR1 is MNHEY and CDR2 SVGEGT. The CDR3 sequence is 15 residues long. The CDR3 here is CASSYSGQNNYGYTF. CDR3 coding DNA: TGTGCCAGCAGTTACTCGGGACAGAATAACTATGGCTACACCTTC.

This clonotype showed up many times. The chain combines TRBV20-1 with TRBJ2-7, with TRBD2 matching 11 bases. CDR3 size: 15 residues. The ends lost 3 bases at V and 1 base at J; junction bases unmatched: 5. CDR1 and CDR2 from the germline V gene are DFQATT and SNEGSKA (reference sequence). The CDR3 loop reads CSARGTSGSSYEQYF. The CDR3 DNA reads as TGCAGTGCTAGGGGAACTAGCGGGAGTTCCTACGAGCAGTACTTC.

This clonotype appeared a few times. CDR3 sequence (DNA): TGTGCCAGCAGCGCCTCTAGAAACACTGAAGCTTTCTTT. Translating it yields CASSASRNTEAFF. The chain joins TRBV7-3 to TRBJ1-1; D call uncertain. The CDR3 runs to 13 residues. V was pared by 5 bases and J by 2 bases, with 9 bases between. CDR1 is SGHTA and CDR2 is FQGTGA in the germline V gene. The full variable domain, rest sourced from reference TRBV7-3 and TRBJ1-1, is GAGVSQTPSNKVTEKGKYVELRCDPISGHTALYWYRQSLGQGPEFLIYFQGTGAADDSGLPNDRFFAVRPEGSVSTLKIQRTERGDSAVYLCASSASRNTEAFFGQGTRLTVV.

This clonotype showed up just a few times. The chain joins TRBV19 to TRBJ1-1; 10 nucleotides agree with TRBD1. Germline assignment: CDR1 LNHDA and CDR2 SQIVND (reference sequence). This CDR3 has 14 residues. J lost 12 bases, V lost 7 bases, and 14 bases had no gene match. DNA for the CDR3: TGTGCCAGTATCTCTGACAGGGGGCTATCGGGAACTTTCTTT. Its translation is CASISDRGLSGTFF. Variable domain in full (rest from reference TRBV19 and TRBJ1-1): DGGITQSPKYLFRKEGQNVTLSCEQNLNHDAMYWYRQDPGQGLRLIYYSQIVNDFQKGDIAEGYSVSREKKESFPLTVTSAQKNPTAFYLCASISDRGLSGTFFGQGTRLTVV.

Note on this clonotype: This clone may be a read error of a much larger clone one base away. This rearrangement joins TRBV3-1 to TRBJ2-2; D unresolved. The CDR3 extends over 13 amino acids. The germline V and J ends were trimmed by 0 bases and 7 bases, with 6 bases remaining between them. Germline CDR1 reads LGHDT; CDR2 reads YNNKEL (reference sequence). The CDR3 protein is CASSQDQVGELFF. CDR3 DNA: TGTGCCAGCAGCCAAGATCAAGTCGGGGAGCTGTTTTTT.

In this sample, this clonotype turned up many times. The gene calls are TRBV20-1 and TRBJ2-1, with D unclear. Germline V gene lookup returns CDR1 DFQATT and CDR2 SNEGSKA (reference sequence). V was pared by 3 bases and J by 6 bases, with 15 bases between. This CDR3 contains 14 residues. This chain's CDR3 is CSASYSALGNEQFF. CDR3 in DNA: TGCAGTGCTAGTTACAGCGCACTCGGCAATGAGCAGTTCTTC.

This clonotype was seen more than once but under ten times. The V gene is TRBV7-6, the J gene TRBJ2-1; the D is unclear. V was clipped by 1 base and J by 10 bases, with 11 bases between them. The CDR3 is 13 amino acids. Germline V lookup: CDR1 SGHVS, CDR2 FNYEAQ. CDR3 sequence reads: CASSLGKVVEQFF. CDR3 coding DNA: TGTGCCAGCAGCTTAGGCAAAGTCGTAGAGCAGTTCTTC.

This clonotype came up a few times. CDR3 protein: CASGRTEIYEQYF. CDR3 DNA: TGTGCCAGCGGGCGGACAGAAATTTACGAGCAGTACTTC. This sequence joins TRBV12-3 or TRBV12-4 and TRBJ2-7; tentatively, D is TRBD1 (6 bases). V gave up 8 bases and J gave up 4 bases, with 15 bases separating them. The CDR3 extends over 13 amino acids.

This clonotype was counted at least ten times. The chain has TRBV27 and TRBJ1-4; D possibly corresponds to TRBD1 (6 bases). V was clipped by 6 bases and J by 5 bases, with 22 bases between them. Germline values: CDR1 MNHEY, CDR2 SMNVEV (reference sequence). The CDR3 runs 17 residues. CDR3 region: CASSPGPSQGRNEKLFF. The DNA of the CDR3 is TGTGCCAGCAGCCCTGGGCCAAGTCAGGGGAGGAATGAAAAACTGTTTTTT.

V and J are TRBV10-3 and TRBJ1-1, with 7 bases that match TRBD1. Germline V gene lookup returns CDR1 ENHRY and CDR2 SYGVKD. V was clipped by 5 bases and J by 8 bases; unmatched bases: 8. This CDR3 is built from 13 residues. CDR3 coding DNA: TGTGCCATCAGTACAGGGGATGGCAAAGAAGCTTTCTTT. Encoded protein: CAISTGDGKEAFF.

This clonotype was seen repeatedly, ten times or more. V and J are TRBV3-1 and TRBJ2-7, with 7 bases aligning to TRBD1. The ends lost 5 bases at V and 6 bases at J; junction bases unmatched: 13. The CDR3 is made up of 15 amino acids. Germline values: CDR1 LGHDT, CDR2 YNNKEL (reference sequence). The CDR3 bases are TGTGCCAGCAGCGGTACCGGGACAGTCGCTTCCGAGCAGTACTTC. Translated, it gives CASSGTGTVASEQYF.

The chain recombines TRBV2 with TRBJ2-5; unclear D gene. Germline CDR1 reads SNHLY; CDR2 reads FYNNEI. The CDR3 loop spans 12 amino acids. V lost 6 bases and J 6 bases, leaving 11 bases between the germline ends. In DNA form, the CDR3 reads TGTGCCAGCAGCTTGGATGTACAGACCCAGTACTTC. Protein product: CASSLDVQTQYF.